Following are 21 T cell receptor beta chains from one sample sequenced in a study of T-cell memory formation after mild COVID-19. TCRdb re-called the 5' RACE reads through MiXCR, storing one row per CDR3 protein. Here the sample spans around 250,000 distinct CDR3 sequences, about 16% being singletons. Sequences were obtained from PBMCs or a T cell subset sorted from them (not recorded which). The receptor set was obtained from a man in his late teens or twenties who had mild COVID-19 (a few samples of this study predate the infection). Cell type and time point are not known.

This clonotype occurred a few times. The rearrangement uses TRBV7-3 and TRBJ2-6; D is unclear. Deletions cut 2 bases from V and 0 bases from J, with 11 bases between. The CDR3 totals 17 residues. Germline V gene lookup returns CDR1 SGHTA and CDR2 FQGTGA. CDR3 bases: TGTGCCAGCAGCTTATGGCAGGACCACTCTGGGGCCAACGTCCTGACTTTC. Residues: CASSLWQDHSGANVLTF.

The chain couples TRBV6-5 to TRBJ2-3, with TRBD2 identical over 9 bases. J gave up 2 bases and V 0 bases, and 3 bases lay outside the gene matches. The CDR3 has 16 amino acids. Per the germline V gene, CDR1 is MNHEY and CDR2 is SVGAGI. Written as DNA, the CDR3 is TGTGCCAGCAGTTACTCGCCTAGCGGGGCCACAGATACGCAGTATTTT. Protein sequence: CASSYSPSGATDTQYF.

This clonotype was observed many times. The CDR3 loop is CASSSTRILNQPQHF. As DNA, the CDR3 is TGTGCCAGCAGTTCGACCCGAATCCTCAATCAGCCCCAGCATTTT. The chain couples TRBV6-2 or TRBV6-3 to TRBJ1-5; D ambiguous. Germline V CDR1 and CDR2: MNHEY, SVGEGT. This CDR3 is 15 amino acids long. Trimming removed 4 bases from V and 3 bases from J, with 13 bases in between.

This clonotype showed up just a few times. V usage is TRBV6-2 or TRBV6-3 and J usage is TRBJ2-4; possible D gene TRBD2, 6 bases. The CDR3 sequence is 15 residues long. Germline CDR1 is MNHEY and CDR2 is SVGEGT. V dropped 2 bases and J dropped 6 bases, with 14 bases sitting between them. The CDR3 DNA sequence: TGTGCCAGCAGTTACGGTGGCGGGGCCCGAAACATTCAGTACTTC. This codes for CASSYGGGARNIQYF.

The rearrangement links TRBV29-1 to TRBJ2-3; D gene ambiguous. V dropped 1 base and J dropped 5 bases, with 4 bases sitting between them. The CDR3 contains 11 residues. Germline values: CDR1 SQVTM, CDR2 ANQGSEA. The DNA for the CDR3 is TGCAGCGTTGAAGGTGGAGATACGCAGTATTTT. Protein: CSVEGGDTQYF.

This clonotype was found a few times. The J gene is TRBJ2-1, the V gene TRBV4-3; 10 bases line up with TRBD2. Per germline, CDR1 LGHNA and CDR2 YSLEER. J lost 10 bases, V lost 1 base, and 13 bases had no gene match. The CDR3 contains 17 residues. CDR3 bases: TGCGCCAGCAGCCAAGTTAGTAGCGGGGGGATGTTAATAGAGCAGTTCTTC. It specifies CASSQVSSGGMLIEQFF.

J is TRBJ1-1 and V is TRBV9; possibly TRBD1 for D (5 bases). Per germline, CDR1 SGDLS and CDR2 YYNGEE. V lost 0 bases, J lost 1 base, and 7 bases lay in between. This CDR3 comprises 14 residues. The CDR3 DNA is TGTGCCAGCAGCGTAGGGAGGGGGAACACTGAAGCTTTCTTT. The encoded protein is CASSVGRGNTEAFF.

This clonotype was picked up many times. The chain has TRBV7-2 and TRBJ2-5; possible D gene TRBD1, 6 bases. V lost 4 bases, J lost 2 bases, and 11 bases lay in between. Per the germline V gene, CDR1 is SGHTA and CDR2 is FQGNSA. This CDR3 is 14 amino acids long. CDR3 DNA sequence: TGTGCCAGCAGCTATTACGGACAGCAAGAGACCCAGTACTTC. It specifies CASSYYGQQETQYF.

This clonotype has only a few counts. The V gene is TRBV2, the J gene TRBJ2-3; possibly TRBD2 for D (6 bases). CDR3 size: 12 residues. Germline assignment: CDR1 SNHLY and CDR2 FYNNEI. V was trimmed by 2 bases and J by 10 bases, leaving 10 bases between them. The CDR3 region is CASSEYSGAQYF. CDR3 DNA: TGTGCCAGCAGTGAATATTCGGGGGCGCAGTATTTT.

This clonotype has only a few counts. In nucleotides, the CDR3 is TGTGCCAGCAGCCGCCCCGGGCGCGGGGCTTTCTTT. This gives the protein CASSRPGRGAFF. The genes are TRBV7-8 and TRBJ1-1; D not certain. Germline values: CDR1 SGHVS, CDR2 FQNEAQ. The CDR3 is made up of 12 amino acids. V was shortened by 5 bases and J by 11 bases, with 15 bases between the two germline ends.

The chain couples TRBV11-2 to TRBJ1-1, with TRBD1 as a possible D gene (6 bases). Trimming pared 1 base from V and 1 base from J, leaving 10 bases between. The germline gives CDR1 SGHAT, CDR2 FQNNGV. This CDR3 spans 15 amino acids. This CDR3 reads CASSLGEGQNTEAFF. The CDR3 coding sequence is TGTGCCAGCAGCTTAGGCGAGGGACAGAACACTGAAGCTTTCTTT.

This clonotype has more than one count but fewer than ten. The junction departs from germline at one end; a sequencing error may be responsible. This sequence joins TRBV11-2 and TRBJ2-2; D unresolved. CDR1 and CDR2 (germline): SGHAT, FQNNGV. The CDR3 is made up of 11 amino acids. The CDR3 DNA reads as TGTGCCAGCAGATTAGACCGGGAGCTGTTTTTT. This encodes CASRLDRELFF.

The chain couples TRBV23-1 to TRBJ1-1; 10 bases are a match to TRBD1. TRBV23-1 is an open reading frame, and its role is uncertain. V lost 6 bases, J lost 6 bases, and 10 bases stayed unmatched. The CDR3 consists of 15 residues. CDR3 loop: CASRLGQGVFSEAFF. The CDR3 DNA is TGCGCCAGCAGACTCGGACAGGGGGTTTTCTCTGAAGCTTTCTTT.

The chain links TRBV12-3 or TRBV12-4 to TRBJ1-1; perhaps TRBD1 as D (5 bases). The V end was cut by 3 bases, the J end by 5 bases, with 13 bases between. There are 14 residues in the CDR3. The CDR3 coding sequence is TGTGCCAGCAGTTTTAGACAGTTAGGGACTGAAGCTTTCTTT. Translation gives CASSFRQLGTEAFF.

This clonotype occurred a few times. The chain carries TRBV12-3 or TRBV12-4 and TRBJ1-1; 7 bases agree with TRBD1. V lost 1 base, J lost 2 bases, and 4 bases stayed unmatched. The CDR3 runs to 15 residues. The CDR3 region has the DNA TGTGCCAGCAGTTTAGGACAGGGCTCCAACACTGAAGCTTTCTTT. Protein product: CASSLGQGSNTEAFF.

This clonotype was seen a handful of times. This chain links TRBV7-8 with TRBJ2-5; 8 bases match TRBD1. The trim removed 5 bases at V and 1 base at J, leaving 3 bases unmatched. CDR3 length: 14 amino acids. CDR1 is SGHVS, CDR2 FQNEAQ, per germline. Here the CDR3 reads CASSRTGRQETQYF. DNA of the CDR3: TGTGCCAGCAGCCGGACAGGGCGCCAAGAGACCCAGTACTTC. Full variable domain (missing parts from reference TRBV7-8 and TRBJ2-5): GAGVSQSPRYKVAKRGQDVALRCDPISGHVSLFWYQQALGQGPEFLTYFQNEAQLDKSGLPSDRFFAERPEGSVSTLKIQRTQQEDSAVYLCASSRTGRQETQYFGPGTRLLVL.

This CDR3 reads CASSFGSYVQYF. DNA for the CDR3: TGTGCCAGCAGCTTTGGTTCGTACGTCCAGTACTTC. The gene calls are TRBV5-6 and TRBJ2-7; D gene unclear. The CDR3 totals 12 residues. Germline V gene data show CDR1 as SGHDT and CDR2 as YYEEEE. V lost 2 bases to trimming and J lost 10 bases, with 13 bases between them.

This clonotype has just a few counts. The chain combines TRBV3-1 with TRBJ2-1; 13 bases agree with TRBD2. CDR1 and CDR2 (germline): LGHDT, YNNKEL (reference sequence). The CDR3 contains 18 residues. After removal of 0 bases from V and 5 bases from J, the junction contained 7 bases not matched to a gene. The CDR3 sequence is CASSQDSLGLAGNNEQFF. The CDR3 DNA reads as TGTGCCAGCAGCCAAGATTCTTTGGGACTAGCGGGGAACAATGAGCAGTTCTTC.

This clonotype has a handful of counts. The chain has TRBV7-2 and TRBJ1-2, with D perhaps TRBD1 (5 bases). Germline V gene sequence: CDR1 SGHTA, CDR2 FQGNSA. The CDR3 runs 14 residues. Trimming took off 5 bases at V and 4 bases at J, with 14 bases between the two ends. The DNA for the CDR3 is TGTGCCAGCAGCCCCCGGGACGGCGGCTATGGCTACACCTTC. This translates into CASSPRDGGYGYTF.

The V call is TRBV5-6, the J call TRBJ1-2; TRBD1 is a possible D gene (5 bases). In germline, CDR1 is SGHDT, CDR2 YYEEEE. CDR3 length: 14 residues. V lost 1 base to trimming and J lost 6 bases, with 13 bases between them. The CDR3, as DNA: TGTGCCAGCAGCTTGCCCAGGGTCAGGGATGGCTACACCTTC. Translation gives CASSLPRVRDGYTF.

This sequence joins TRBV6-5 and TRBJ1-5, with 11 positions matching TRBD1. Germline CDR1 is MNHEY and CDR2 is SVGAGI. V lost 6 bases, J lost 4 bases, and 5 bases stayed unmatched. CDR3 size: 15 residues. The CDR3 sequence: CASSRGTGGNQPQHF. The CDR3 DNA follows: TGTGCCAGCAGCCGAGGGACAGGGGGAAATCAGCCCCAGCATTTT.